Sequencing of this T cell receptor (beta chain) was carried out in a study of regulatory T cells in long-lasting Graves disease. General study findings and limits: Lower TCR diversity was seen in persistent Graves' patients than in newly diagnosed ones.

This CDR3 has 14 residues. Germline CDR1 and CDR2: SGHTA and FQGNSA. V lost 5 bases to trimming and J lost 1 base, with 10 bases between them. Researchers made TCR beta libraries by using iRepertoire HTBI primers and running Arm-PCR on CDR3 regions. TCRdb fed the multiplex PCR reads into MiXCR, producing one record per CDR3 protein. This sample carries over 500,000 distinct CDR3 sequences, approximately 16% of them seen once, and the ten largest clones take approximately 12%. Indicated time point: newly diagnosed GD, antithyroid drugs for less than 3 months. TCR sequences were obtained from RNA taken from PBMCs. This clonotype was seen at least ten times. Its antigen is as yet unknown. The same data also went into a second study, on T cells in Graves' hyperthyroidism and ophthalmopathy. From that second work: The study defined stable Graves' hyperthyroidism as no ophthalmopathy progression within 18 months. Using the HTBI primer set, a first-round RT-PCR was run on the TCR CDR3. Most thyroid clonotypes expanded above 0.001 were also detected in blood.

This chain links TRBV7-2 with TRBJ2-3; perhaps TRBD2 as D (6 bases). The clonotype originates from a man aged 18 to 30 with Graves disease. Source: peripheral blood mononuclear cells (PBMCs), taken at new diagnosis, from a patient treated with antithyroid drugs. CDR3 DNA sequence: TGTGCCAGCAGCCTAGGGACTCGCACAGATACGCAGTATTTT. Protein: CASSLGTRTDTQYF.